This T cell receptor (beta chain) was documented in a study of blood T cell repertoires in COVID-19. Study context: From T cells, B-cell-depleted T cells, or PBMCs came the material, which was cDNA or gDNA.

CDR1 and CDR2 from the germline V gene are MNHEY and SVGAGI. The CDR3 has 13 amino acids. V trimming: 4 bases; J trimming: 7 bases; junction bases outside the gene matches: 5. Sequencing used immunoSEQ multiplex PCR; TCRdb keeps in-frame clones, though not all of them. The sample shows approximately 140,000 clones, 87% of them seen only once. Sequenced sample: peripheral blood. The chain recombines TRBV6-5 with TRBJ1-2, with 8 positions matching TRBD1. The TCR comes from a middle-aged woman with acute or convalescent COVID-19. This CDR3 reads CASSSGQGGGYTF. The DNA of the CDR3 is TGTGCCAGCAGTTCCGGACAGGGCGGTGGCTACACCTTC.